This is a list of T cell receptor beta chains from one sample in a study of post-analysis software for immune sequencing data. TCRdb re-called the PCR reads through MiXCR, storing one row per CDR3 protein. The sample shows about 540,000 distinct CDR3 sequences, 30% to 40% of them seen only once. The sample was blood. These receptors all come from a girl younger than 18 with multiple sclerosis. The CDR3 runs from the conserved cysteine through the conserved F or W. A D gene is named only where the DNA matches it firmly. Only part of the rows carry a size: once, few, many, or a class if the clone is expanded.

j_call v_call clone_size d_call cdr3_nt cdr3_aa
TRBJ2-3 TRBV20-1 NA NA TGCAGTGTTGGAGGGTTCACAGATACGCAGTATTTT CSVGGFTDTQYF
TRBJ2-1 TRBV6-6 few NA TGTGCCGGCAGTGCTACTAGCAATGAGCAGTTCTTC CAGSATSNEQFF
TRBJ2-3 TRBV29-1 NA TRBD2 TGCAGCTCCCCCCCCCGGGGGGTTGGAGATACGCAGTATTTT CSSPPRGVGDTQYF
TRBJ2-7 TRBV9 few NA TGTGCCAGCAGCGGACAGTCCCACGAGCAGTACTTC CASSGQSHEQYF
TRBJ2-5 TRBV6-1 few TRBD2 TGTGCCAGCAGTCCCAAGGCCGCGGGGGACACCCAGTACTTC CASSPKAAGDTQYF
TRBJ1-1 TRBV29-1 NA NA TGCAGCGTTGAAGATCGGGCCCCGGGCACTGAAGCTTTCTTT CSVEDRAPGTEAFF
TRBJ2-7 TRBV1 once NA TGCACCAGCACGACTAAAACTAAACAGGAAAGCTACGAGCAGTACTTC CTSTTKTKQESYEQYF
TRBJ1-1 TRBV29-1 NA TRBD1 TGCGGCGCCGATACAAGGAGGGGGCGGAACACTGAAGCTTTCTTT CGADTRRGRNTEAFF
TRBJ2-7 TRBV5-1 NA NA TGCGCCAGCAGCCGTACCGGGTCGAACTACGAGCAGTACTTC CASSRTGSNYEQYF
TRBJ1-1 TRBV21-1 NA NA TGTGCCAGCAGCAAAGCGGCGGGCCGCCCTACTAACACTGAAGCTTTCTTT CASSKAAGRPTNTEAFF
TRBJ2-5 TRBV12-3/TRBV12-4 many NA TGTGCCAGCAGTTTAAGAGAGACCCAGTACTTC CASSLRETQYF
TRBJ1-1 TRBV6-5 NA TRBD1 TGTGCCAGCAGTCACACCTGGACAGGGGCGCGGCGTTTGAACACTGAAGCTTTCTTT CASSHTWTGARRLNTEAFF
TRBJ2-3 TRBV29-1 NA NA TGCAGCGTTGAAAGAGGGGTAGTTGTTTTAACAGATACGCAGTATTTT CSVERGVVVLTDTQYF
TRBJ2-2 TRBV11-2 NA TRBD1 TGTGCCAGCAGCTCCGGAGCGGGACAGGGGGCAAACACCGGGGAGCTGTTTTTT CASSSGAGQGANTGELFF
TRBJ2-4 TRBV29-1 few TRBD2 TGCAGCGTCACTAGCGAGGGCCTCTACTTC CSVTSEGLYF
TRBJ2-3 TRBV11-1 NA NA TGTGCCAGCAGCTTATCCGTGGATGATACGCAGTATTTT CASSLSVDDTQYF
TRBJ1-1 TRBV7-9 NA NA TGTGCCAGCAGCCCGCCGGGGATCGCTGAAGCTTTCTTT CASSPPGIAEAFF
TRBJ1-2 TRBV29-1 few TRBD1 TGCAGCGCACCGGACAGGGACGACTACACCTTC CSAPDRDDYTF
TRBJ2-7 TRBV7-6 NA NA TGTGCCAGCAGCCGGAACAGGGCTGCCGAGCAGTACTTC CASSRNRAAEQYF
TRBJ1-6 TRBV25-1 many TRBD1 TGTGCCAGCACCGACAGGGGTAAAAGCTCCTATAATTCACCCCTCCACTTT CASTDRGKSSYNSPLHF
TRBJ1-2 TRBV18 NA NA TGTGCCAGCTCACCACTCTTCGGGGAAAGCGGCTACACCTTC CASSPLFGESGYTF
TRBJ1-3 TRBV7-6 NA NA TGTGCCAGCAGCTTAGCGAGGACAGCCCAGGGCTCTGGAAACACCATATATTTT CASSLARTAQGSGNTIYF
TRBJ2-5 TRBV11-2 NA NA TGTGCCAGCAGCCGGGGCGAAAAAGAGACCCAGTACTTC CASSRGEKETQYF
TRBJ2-1 TRBV11-2 NA TRBD2 TGTGCCAGCACCTTCTATGGGGGGGATGAGCAGTTCTTC CASTFYGGDEQFF
TRBJ1-2 TRBV4-1 NA NA TGCGCCAGCAGCTTCCAAGCCACCTACTATGGCTACACCTTC CASSFQATYYGYTF
TRBJ1-2 TRBV20-1 NA NA TGCAGTGCTAGAGACCCCTCAGGGGCCGGCTGTGGCTACACCTTC CSARDPSGAGCGYTF
TRBJ1-1 TRBV28 NA NA TGTGCCAGCAGGGATTTTACCATGCAGCACACTGAAGCTTTCTTT CASRDFTMQHTEAFF
TRBJ1-4 TRBV5-1 few NA TGCGCCAGCAGGATTGCCTTAGATGAAAAACTGTTTTTT CASRIALDEKLFF
TRBJ1-2 TRBV5-1 NA NA TGCGCCAGCAGCTCGGCAGATTATGGCTACACCTTC CASSSADYGYTF
TRBJ2-1 TRBV7-9 NA NA TGTGCCAGCAGCTCCACCCTCTGGGGCAGGGGGGGAAATGAGCAGTTCTTC CASSSTLWGRGGNEQFF
TRBJ2-1 TRBV4-2 NA NA TGTGCCAGCAGCCTAACATCGGGGAATAGGGATGAGCAGTTCTTC CASSLTSGNRDEQFF
TRBJ2-7 TRBV7-6 few NA TGTGCCAGCAGCGTCGGGAAGTCCTACGAGCAGTACTTC CASSVGKSYEQYF
TRBJ1-1 TRBV20-1 NA NA TGCAGTGCCCCAGGGTTAGGGGTCTTACTCACTGAAGCTTTCTTT CSAPGLGVLLTEAFF
TRBJ2-3 TRBV7-9 NA TRBD2 TGTGCCAGCAGCTTAATAGCGGGAAACACAGATACGCAGTATTTT CASSLIAGNTDTQYF
TRBJ2-1 TRBV7-9 few TRBD2 TGTGCCAGCAGCTTAGGTCCTCGGCGGGGGGGCTTCGAGCAGTTCTTC CASSLGPRRGGFEQFF
TRBJ2-7 TRBV28 NA TRBD1 TGTGCCAGCATGGGACAGGGGACCTCCTACGAGCAGTACTTC CASMGQGTSYEQYF
TRBJ1-1 TRBV2 NA NA TGTGCCAGCAGTGAGGGCAGCACGGACACTGAAGCTTTCTTT CASSEGSTDTEAFF
TRBJ1-2 TRBV11-2 many NA TGTGCCAGCAGCTTAGATCTCAGGAGCTATGGCTACACCTTC CASSLDLRSYGYTF
TRBJ2-7 TRBV12-3/TRBV12-4 NA NA TGTGCCAGCAGCTCCCCGCGACGGAAGACCTACGAGCAGTACTTC CASSSPRRKTYEQYF
TRBJ1-2 TRBV4-1 NA NA TGCGCCAGCAGGGATCCGCTTGCGGGAAACTATGGCTACACCTTC CASRDPLAGNYGYTF
TRBJ2-3 TRBV9 NA TRBD2 TGTGCCAGCAGCGTAAGGGCGGGGGAAGTGGGAGATACGCAGTATTTT CASSVRAGEVGDTQYF
TRBJ2-7 TRBV20-1 many NA TGCAGTGCCAACCCAGGGGCGTCCTACGAGCAGTACTTC CSANPGASYEQYF